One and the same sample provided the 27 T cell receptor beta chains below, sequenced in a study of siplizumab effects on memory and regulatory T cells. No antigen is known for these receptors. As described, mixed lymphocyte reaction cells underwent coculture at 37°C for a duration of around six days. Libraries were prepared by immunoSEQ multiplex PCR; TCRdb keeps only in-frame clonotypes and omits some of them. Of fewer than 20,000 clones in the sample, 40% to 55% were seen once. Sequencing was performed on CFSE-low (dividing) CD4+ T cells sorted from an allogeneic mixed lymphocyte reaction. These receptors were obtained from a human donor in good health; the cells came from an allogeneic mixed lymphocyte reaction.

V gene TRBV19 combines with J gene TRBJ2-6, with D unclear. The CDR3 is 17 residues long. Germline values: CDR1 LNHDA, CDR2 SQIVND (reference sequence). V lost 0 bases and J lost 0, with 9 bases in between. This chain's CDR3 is CASSIDRSPSGANVLTF. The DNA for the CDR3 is TGTGCCAGTAGTATAGATCGCAGCCCCTCTGGGGCCAACGTCCTGACTTTC.

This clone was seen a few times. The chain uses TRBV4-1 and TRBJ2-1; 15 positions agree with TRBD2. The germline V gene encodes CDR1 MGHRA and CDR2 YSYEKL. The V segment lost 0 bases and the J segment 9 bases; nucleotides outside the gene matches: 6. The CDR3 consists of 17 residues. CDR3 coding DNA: TGCGCCAGCAGCCAAGATTGGGGACTAGCGGGGGGAACTGAGCAGTTCTTC. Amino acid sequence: CASSQDWGLAGGTEQFF.

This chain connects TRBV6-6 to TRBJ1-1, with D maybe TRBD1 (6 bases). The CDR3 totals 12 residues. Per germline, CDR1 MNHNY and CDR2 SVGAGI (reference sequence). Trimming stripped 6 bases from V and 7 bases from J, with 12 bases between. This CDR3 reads CASRPDRNEAFF. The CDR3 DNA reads TGTGCCAGCAGACCCGACAGGAATGAAGCTTTCTTT.

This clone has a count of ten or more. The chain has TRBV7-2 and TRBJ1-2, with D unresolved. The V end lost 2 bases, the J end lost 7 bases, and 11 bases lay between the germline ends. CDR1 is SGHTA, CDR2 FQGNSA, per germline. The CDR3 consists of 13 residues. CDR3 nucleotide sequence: TGTGCCAGCAGCTTAATTTCTGGTGGTGGCTACACCTTC. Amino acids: CASSLISGGGYTF.

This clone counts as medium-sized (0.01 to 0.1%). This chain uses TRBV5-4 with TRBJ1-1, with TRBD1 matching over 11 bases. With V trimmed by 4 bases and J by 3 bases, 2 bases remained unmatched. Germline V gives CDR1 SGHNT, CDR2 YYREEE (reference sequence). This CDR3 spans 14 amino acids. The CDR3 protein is CASSLDRGHTEAFF. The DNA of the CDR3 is TGTGCCAGCAGCCTGGACAGGGGGCACACTGAAGCTTTCTTT.

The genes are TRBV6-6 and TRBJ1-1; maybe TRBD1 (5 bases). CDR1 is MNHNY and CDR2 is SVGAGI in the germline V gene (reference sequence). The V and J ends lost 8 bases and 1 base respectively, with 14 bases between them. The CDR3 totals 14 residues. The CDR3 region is CASQPGTANTEAFF. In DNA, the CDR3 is TGTGCCAGCCAACCCGGGACGGCGAACACTGAAGCTTTCTTT.

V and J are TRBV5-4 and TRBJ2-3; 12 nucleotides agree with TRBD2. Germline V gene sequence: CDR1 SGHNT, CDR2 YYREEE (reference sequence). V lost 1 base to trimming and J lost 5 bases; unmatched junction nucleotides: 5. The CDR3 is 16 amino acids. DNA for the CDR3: TGTGCCAGCAGCTTGCTGACTAGCGGGGGTTTAGATACGCAGTATTTT. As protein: CASSLLTSGGLDTQYF.

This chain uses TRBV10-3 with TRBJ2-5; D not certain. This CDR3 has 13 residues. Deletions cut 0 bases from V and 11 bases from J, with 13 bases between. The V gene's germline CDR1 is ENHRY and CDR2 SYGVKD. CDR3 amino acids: CAISESIEREQYF. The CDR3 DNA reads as TGTGCCATCAGTGAGTCTATTGAACGTGAGCAGTACTTC.

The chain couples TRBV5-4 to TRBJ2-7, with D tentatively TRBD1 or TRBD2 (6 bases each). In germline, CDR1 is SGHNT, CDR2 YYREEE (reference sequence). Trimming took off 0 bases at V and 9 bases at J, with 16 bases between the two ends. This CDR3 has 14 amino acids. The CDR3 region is CASSLEPGAPAQYF. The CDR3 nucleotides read TGTGCCAGCAGCTTGGAGCCGGGGGCGCCGGCGCAGTACTTC.

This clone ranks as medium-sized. CDR3: CASSPIGPLEAFF. DNA of the CDR3: TGTGCCAGCAGCCCAATTGGACCCCTTGAAGCTTTCTTT. The chain uses TRBV28 and TRBJ1-1; D gene uncertain. This CDR3 spans 13 amino acids. Germline loops: CDR1 MDHEN, CDR2 SYDVKM. Trimming cost V 6 bases and J 7 bases, with 15 bases left between them. Together with reference TRBV28 and TRBJ1-1, the CDR3 gives the full variable domain: DVKVTQSSRYLVKRTGEKVFLECVQDMDHENMFWYRQDPGLGLRLIYFSYDVKMKEKGDIPEGYSVSREKKERFSLILESASTNQTSMYLCASSPIGPLEAFFGQGTRLTVV.

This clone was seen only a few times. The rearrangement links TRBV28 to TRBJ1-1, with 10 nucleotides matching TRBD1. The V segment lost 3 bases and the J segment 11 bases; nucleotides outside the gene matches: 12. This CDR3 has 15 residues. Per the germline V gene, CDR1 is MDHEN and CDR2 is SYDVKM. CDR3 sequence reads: CASSFPNRDRGAAFF. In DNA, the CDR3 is TGTGCCAGCAGTTTTCCCAACCGGGACAGGGGAGCGGCTTTCTTT.

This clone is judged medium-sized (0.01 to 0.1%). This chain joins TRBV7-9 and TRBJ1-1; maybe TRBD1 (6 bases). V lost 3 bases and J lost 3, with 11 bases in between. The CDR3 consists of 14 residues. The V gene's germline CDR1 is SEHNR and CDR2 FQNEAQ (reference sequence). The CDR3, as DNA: TGTGCCAGCAGCTTCCGACAGGCCGACACTGAAGCTTTCTTT. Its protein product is CASSFRQADTEAFF.

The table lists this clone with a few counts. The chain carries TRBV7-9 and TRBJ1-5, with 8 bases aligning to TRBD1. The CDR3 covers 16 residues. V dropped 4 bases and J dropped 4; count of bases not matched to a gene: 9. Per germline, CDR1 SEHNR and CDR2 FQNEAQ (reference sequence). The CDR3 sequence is CASSSVGQGRNQPQHF. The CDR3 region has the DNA TGTGCCAGCAGCTCAGTCGGACAGGGACGGAATCAGCCCCAGCATTTT.

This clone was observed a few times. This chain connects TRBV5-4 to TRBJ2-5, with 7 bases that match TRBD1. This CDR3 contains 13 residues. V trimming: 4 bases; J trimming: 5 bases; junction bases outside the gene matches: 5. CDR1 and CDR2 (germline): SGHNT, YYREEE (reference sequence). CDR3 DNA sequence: TGTGCCAGCAGCGGGGACAGCTGGGAGACCCAGTACTTC. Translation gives CASSGDSWETQYF.

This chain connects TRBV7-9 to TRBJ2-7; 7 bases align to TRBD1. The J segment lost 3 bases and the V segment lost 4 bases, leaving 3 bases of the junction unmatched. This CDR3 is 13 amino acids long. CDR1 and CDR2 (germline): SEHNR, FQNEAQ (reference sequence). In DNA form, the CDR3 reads TGTGCCAGCAGCTCATCAGGGGGCTACGAGCAGTACTTC. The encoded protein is CASSSSGGYEQYF.

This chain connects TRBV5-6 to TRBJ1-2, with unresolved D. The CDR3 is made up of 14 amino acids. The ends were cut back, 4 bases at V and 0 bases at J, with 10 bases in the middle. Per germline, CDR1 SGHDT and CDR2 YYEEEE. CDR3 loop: CASSPRGANYGYTF. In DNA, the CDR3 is TGTGCCAGCAGCCCCCGGGGAGCTAACTATGGCTACACCTTC. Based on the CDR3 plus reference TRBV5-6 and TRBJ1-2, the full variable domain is DAGVTQSPTHLIKTRGQQVTLRCSPKSGHDTVSWYQQALGQGPQFIFQYYEEEERQRGNFPDRFSGHQFPNYSSELNVNALLLGDSALYLCASSPRGANYGYTFGSGTRLTVV.

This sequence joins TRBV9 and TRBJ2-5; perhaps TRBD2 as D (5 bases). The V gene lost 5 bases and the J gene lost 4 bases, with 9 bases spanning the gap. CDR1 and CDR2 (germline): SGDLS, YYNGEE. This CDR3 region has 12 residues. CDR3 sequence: CASSQEAETQYF. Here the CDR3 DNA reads TGTGCCAGCAGTCAGGAGGCAGAGACCCAGTACTTC.

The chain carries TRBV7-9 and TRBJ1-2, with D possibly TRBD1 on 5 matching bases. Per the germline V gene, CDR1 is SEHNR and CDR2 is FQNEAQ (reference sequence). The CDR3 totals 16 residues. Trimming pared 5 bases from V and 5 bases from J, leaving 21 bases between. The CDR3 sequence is CASSPSGAGSSYGYTF. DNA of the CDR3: TGTGCCAGCAGCCCGTCTGGGGCAGGGTCTAGTTATGGCTACACCTTC.

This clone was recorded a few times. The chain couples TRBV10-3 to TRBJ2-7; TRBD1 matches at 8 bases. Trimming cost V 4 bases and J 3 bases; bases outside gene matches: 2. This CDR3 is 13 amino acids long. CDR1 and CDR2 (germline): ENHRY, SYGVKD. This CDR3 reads CAISGGQGYEQYF. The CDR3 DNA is TGTGCCATCAGTGGTGGACAGGGCTACGAGCAGTACTTC.

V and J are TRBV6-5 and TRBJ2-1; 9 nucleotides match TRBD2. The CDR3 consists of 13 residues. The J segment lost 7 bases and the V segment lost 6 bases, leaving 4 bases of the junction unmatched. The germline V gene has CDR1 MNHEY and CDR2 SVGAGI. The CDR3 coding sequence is TGTGCCAGCAGGGCGGGGGGGCTGAATGAGCAGTTCTTC. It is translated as CASRAGGLNEQFF.

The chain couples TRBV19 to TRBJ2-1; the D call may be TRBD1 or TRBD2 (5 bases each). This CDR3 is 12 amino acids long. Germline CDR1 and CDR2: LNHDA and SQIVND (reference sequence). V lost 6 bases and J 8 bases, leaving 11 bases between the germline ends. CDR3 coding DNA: TGTGCCAGTAGGCGAGGGGCCTATGAGCAGTTCTTC. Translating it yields CASRRGAYEQFF.

CDR3 nucleotide sequence: TGTGCCAGCAGCTTAGACCGTTCCGGGGAAAAACTGTTTTTT. Translated, it gives CASSLDRSGEKLFF. The chain links TRBV7-9 to TRBJ1-4; no clear D. The CDR3 totals 14 residues. The ends were cut back, 1 base at V and 8 bases at J, with 11 bases in the middle. Germline V gene sequence: CDR1 SEHNR, CDR2 FQNEAQ (reference sequence).

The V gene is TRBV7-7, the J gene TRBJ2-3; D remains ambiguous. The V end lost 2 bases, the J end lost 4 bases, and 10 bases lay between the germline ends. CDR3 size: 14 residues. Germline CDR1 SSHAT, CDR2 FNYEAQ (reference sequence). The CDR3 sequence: CASSLNSLADTQYF. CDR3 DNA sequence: TGTGCCAGCAGCTTAAACAGTTTAGCAGATACGCAGTATTTT. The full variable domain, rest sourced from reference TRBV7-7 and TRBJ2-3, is GAGVSQSPRYKVTKRGQDVTLRCDPISSHATLYWYQQALGQGPEFLTYFNYEAQPDKSGLPSDRFSAERPEGSISTLTIQRTEQRDSAMYRCASSLNSLADTQYFGPGTRLTVL.

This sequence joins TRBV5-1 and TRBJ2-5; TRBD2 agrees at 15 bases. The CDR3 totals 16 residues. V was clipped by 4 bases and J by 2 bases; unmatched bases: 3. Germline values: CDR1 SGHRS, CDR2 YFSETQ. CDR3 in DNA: TGCGCCAGCAGCGAGGGACTAGCGGGGGGACAAGAGACCCAGTACTTC. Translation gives CASSEGLAGGQETQYF.

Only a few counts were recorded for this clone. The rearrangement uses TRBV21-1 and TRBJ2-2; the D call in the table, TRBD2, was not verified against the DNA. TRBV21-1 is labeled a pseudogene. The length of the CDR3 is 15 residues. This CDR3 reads CASTRRGSNTGELFF. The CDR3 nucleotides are TGTGCCAGCACCAGGAGGGGCTCGAACACCGGGGAGCTGTTTTTT.

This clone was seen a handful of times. The CDR3: CASSQDLQVSYNSPLHF. The CDR3 nucleotides read TGTGCCAGCAGCCAAGATTTGCAGGTATCTTATAATTCACCCCTCCACTTT. The rearrangement joins TRBV4-2 to TRBJ1-6; D gene unclear. This CDR3 comprises 17 residues. Germline assignment: CDR1 LGHNA and CDR2 YNFKEQ. V lost 0 bases to trimming and J lost 4 bases, with 13 bases between them.

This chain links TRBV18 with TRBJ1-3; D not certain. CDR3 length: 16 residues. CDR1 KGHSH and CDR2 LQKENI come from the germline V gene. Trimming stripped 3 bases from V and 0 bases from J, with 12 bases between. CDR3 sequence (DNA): TGTGCCAGCTCACCGAATACGGCGACCTCTGGAAACACCATATATTTT. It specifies CASSPNTATSGNTIYF.